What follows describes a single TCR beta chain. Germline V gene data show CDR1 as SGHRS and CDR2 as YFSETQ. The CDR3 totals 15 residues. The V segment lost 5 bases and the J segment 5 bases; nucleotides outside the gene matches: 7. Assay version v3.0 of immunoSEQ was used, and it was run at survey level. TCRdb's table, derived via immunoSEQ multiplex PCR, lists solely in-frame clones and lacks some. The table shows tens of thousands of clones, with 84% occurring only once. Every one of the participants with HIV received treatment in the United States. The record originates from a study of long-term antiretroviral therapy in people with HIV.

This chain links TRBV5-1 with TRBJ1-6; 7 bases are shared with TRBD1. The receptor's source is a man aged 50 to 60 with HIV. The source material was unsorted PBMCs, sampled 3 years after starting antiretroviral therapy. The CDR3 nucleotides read TGCGCCAGCAGAAATCAGGGGGTGGATAATTCACCCCTCCACTTT. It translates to CASRNQGVDNSPLHF.